This TCR beta chain comes out of a study of tumor-infiltrating lymphocytes in oesophageal squamous cell carcinoma. TCRdb itself ran the PCR reads through MiXCR, one entry per CDR3 protein. The table has fewer than 15,000 distinct CDR3 sequences, more than 40% seen once. The CDR3 is made up of 12 amino acids. Germline CDR1 MDHEN, CDR2 SYDVKM. A note on this clonotype: One end of the junction fails to match germline, which may point to a read error.

The sample taken for sequencing was normal esophageal tissue next to the tumor. The chain employs TRBV28 and TRBJ2-5; D is uncertain. Matching the DNA end better, TRBJ2-1 makes the J call doubtful. The TCR originated in a male donor with esophageal squamous cell carcinoma. CDR3 DNA: TGCGCCAGCAGCCACACATCGTACGAGCAGTTCTTC. This codes for CASSHTSYEQFF.